The present TCR beta chain was sequenced within a study of T cell repertoires in cytomegalovirus infection. Study-wide background: Recently identified HLA-C-restricted CMV epitopes and well-studied HLA-B-restricted CMV epitopes were used by the study. An indication of both CMV infection and matching HLA type came from public TCR beta signatures.

The CDR3 extends over 14 amino acids. Germline CDR1 reads SGHDT; CDR2 reads YYEEEE. Trimming pared 4 bases from V and 8 bases from J, leaving 18 bases between. General study points: Based on cumulative public TCR beta family frequency, carriers of CMV plus the relevant HLA were identified. Ex vivo responses were dominated by HLA-C-restricted CMV-specific TCR beta clonotypes.

Regarding this clonotype: Antigen specificity is unknown.

TCRdb recomputed calls from the reads with MiXCR, one row per CDR3 protein. Seen here are some 62,000 distinct CDR3 sequences, 20% to 25% observed once, and the top ten hold 65% to 75%. This sequence was found in a human donor in good health (CMV status not recorded). Some clones in this sample may be carry-over from other donors' samples. The material was CD8+ T cells from cultured PBMCs, obtained from culture after CMV antigen stimulation. The gene calls are TRBV5-6 and TRBJ1-2, with a weak D call TRBD1 (6 bases). The DNA for the CDR3 is TGTGCCAGCAGCCCGGGGGCGGCCATTGGGGGCTACACCTTC. Residues: CASSPGAAIGGYTF.